Listed below are T cell receptor beta chains from one sample, sequenced in a study of blood T cell repertoires in COVID-19. TCRdb keeps only in-frame clones here, not all; method: immunoSEQ multiplex PCR. Among 100,000 to 150,000 clones listed, about 89% were seen once. The sequencing sample was made of peripheral blood. The receptors originated from a man in his forties or fifties with active or convalescent COVID-19. CDR3s include the opening cysteine and the closing phenylalanine or tryptophan. Fields, in order: J gene, clone size, CDR3 length, D gene, V gene, CDR3 DNA, CDR3 protein. The D gene is left open where the match is weak. Size values are once, few and many counts, or a class for expanded clones, and some rows have none.

j_gene: TRBJ1-1; abundance: .; len: 13; d_gene: .; v_gene: TRBV6-5; CDR3nt: TGTGCCAGCATTGGCCTAGGTAGCACTGAAGCTTTCTTT; CDR3aa: CASIGLGSTEAFF
j_gene: TRBJ1-6; abundance: once; len: 13; d_gene: .; v_gene: TRBV12-5; CDR3nt: TGTGCTAGTGGTTTGACAGATAATTCACCCCTCCACTTT; CDR3aa: CASGLTDNSPLHF
j_gene: TRBJ2-7; abundance: .; len: 15; d_gene: .; v_gene: TRBV28; CDR3nt: TGTGCCAGCAAGGCGGGAATCCTATCCTCCTACGAGCAGTACTTC; CDR3aa: CASKAGILSSYEQYF
j_gene: TRBJ2-7; abundance: .; len: 14; d_gene: .; v_gene: TRBV6-1; CDR3nt: TGTGCCAGCAGTGAAGGTACCAGTACCTACGAGCAGTACTTC; CDR3aa: CASSEGTSTYEQYF
j_gene: TRBJ1-1; abundance: .; len: 14; d_gene: .; v_gene: TRBV5-6; CDR3nt: TGTGCCAGCAGCTCGAAGACAGGCCCCACTGAAGCTTTCTTT; CDR3aa: CASSSKTGPTEAFF
j_gene: TRBJ1-2; abundance: .; len: 14; d_gene: .; v_gene: TRBV7-8; CDR3nt: TGTGCCAGCAGCTCGACAGGAGCTAACTATGGCTACACCTTC; CDR3aa: CASSSTGANYGYTF
j_gene: TRBJ1-2; abundance: few; len: 14; d_gene: .; v_gene: TRBV18; CDR3nt: TGTGCCAGCTCACCGAGGGACAACAACTATGGCTACACCTTC; CDR3aa: CASSPRDNNYGYTF
j_gene: TRBJ2-5; abundance: .; len: 16; d_gene: TRBD1; v_gene: TRBV5-1; CDR3nt: TGCGCCAGCAGCTTGGCTGGGACAGGGGGCAGAGAGACCCAGTACTTC; CDR3aa: CASSLAGTGGRETQYF
j_gene: TRBJ1-6; abundance: few; len: 11; d_gene: .; v_gene: TRBV2; CDR3nt: TGTGCCAGCAGTGACCACAGGGCTGGCCACTTT; CDR3aa: CASSDHRAGHF
j_gene: TRBJ2-3; abundance: .; len: 14; d_gene: TRBD1; v_gene: TRBV6-5; CDR3nt: TGTGCCAGCAGTAGGACAGGCAGCACAGATACGCAGTATTTT; CDR3aa: CASSRTGSTDTQYF
j_gene: TRBJ1-5; abundance: .; len: 13; d_gene: .; v_gene: TRBV19; CDR3nt: TGTGCCAGTAGAACGGTTAGCAATCAGCCCCAGCATTTT; CDR3aa: CASRTVSNQPQHF